These T cell receptor beta chains were read from a single sample in a study of a mutant IDH1 vaccine in newly diagnosed glioma. Their antigens remain unidentified. TCRdb's copy holds only in-frame clones and misses some; the assay was immunoSEQ multiplex PCR. This sample has 90,000 to 100,000 clones, with roughly nine tenths found just once. This specimen was PBMCs, taken from a glioma patient whose treatment included an IDH1 peptide vaccine. These receptors originate from a woman aged 50 to 60 with glioma. CDR3s include the opening cysteine and the closing phenylalanine or tryptophan. A D gene is named only where the DNA matches it firmly. Some rows mark clone size as missing; the rest say once, few, many or name a class of expanded clone.

NA,TRBJ1-4,TRBV27,NA,TGTGCCAGCAGTTTGACTCAGGTCGCGTGGGGTAATGAAAAACTGTTTTTT,CASSLTQVAWGNEKLFF
TRBD2,TRBJ2-1,TRBV7-2,NA,TGTGCCAGCAGCTTAGGCGGGAGGAGGAGCAATGAGCAGTTCTTC,CASSLGGRRSNEQFF
NA,TRBJ2-1,TRBV5-1,NA,TGCGCCAGCAGCCCCACAGGAGGTTACAATGAGCAGTTCTTC,CASSPTGGYNEQFF
TRBD2,TRBJ2-5,TRBV2,NA,TGTGCCAGCAGTGAAATCCCCTTCGGGCGGGAGGGAAATCGACAAGAGACCCAGTACTTC,CASSEIPFGREGNRQETQYF
TRBD2,TRBJ2-2,TRBV10-1,NA,TGCGCCAGCAAAGCGGGAAACACCGGGGAGCTGTTTTTT,CASKAGNTGELFF
NA,TRBJ2-7,TRBV10-1,NA,TGCGCCAGCCCCCGTTATCTCGCACTGAAGGGGGCGGAGGGCGAGCAGTACTTC,CASPRYLALKGAEGEQYF
NA,TRBJ2-1,TRBV29-1,NA,TGCAGCGTGGAGGGAAGGGCCACAGGGCCTACCTACAATGAGCAGTTCTTC,CSVEGRATGPTYNEQFF
NA,TRBJ2-3,TRBV29-1,NA,TGCAGCGTTGTATGGGAGGCGGATACGCAGTATTTT,CSVVWEADTQYF
NA,TRBJ1-2,TRBV5-4,NA,TGTGCCAGCAGCTTGGAAGGACAGCGGTCCTATGGCTACACCTTC,CASSLEGQRSYGYTF
NA,TRBJ1-1,TRBV12-5,NA,TGTGCTAGTGGTCCCGCGGGGGGGCGGACTGAAGCTTTCTTT,CASGPAGGRTEAFF
NA,TRBJ2-7,TRBV5-1,NA,TGCGCCAGCAGCTTGCGGTCCGGGGGAACTTTCTACGAGCAGTACTTC,CASSLRSGGTFYEQYF
TRBD1,TRBJ1-6,TRBV6-5,NA,TGTGCCAGCAGTTACTTCGGACAGGGCAATTCACCCCTCCACTTT,CASSYFGQGNSPLHF
NA,TRBJ1-5,TRBV21-1,once,TGTGCCAGCAGCAACGCTAGGCAGGGGGTGATTAATAGCAATCAGCCCCAGCATTTT,CASSNARQGVINSNQPQHF
NA,TRBJ1-5,TRBV2,few,TGTGCCAGCAGTGGGGAGAGCAATCAGCCCCAGCATTTT,CASSGESNQPQHF
TRBD2,TRBJ2-2,TRBV7-3,NA,TGTGCCAGCAGCTTCGTTAGCGGGAGTGATACCGGGGAGCTGTTTTTT,CASSFVSGSDTGELFF
NA,TRBJ2-1,TRBV27,once,TGTGCCAGCAGTTTAGCGGAGATGCAGAACAATGAGCAGTTCTTC,CASSLAEMQNNEQFF
NA,TRBJ1-1,TRBV5-1,NA,TGCGCCAGCAGCTTGGAAGTAAGGACGGGTGAAGCTTTCTTT,CASSLEVRTGEAFF
TRBD2,TRBJ2-7,TRBV7-8,NA,TGTGCCAGCAGCTCCCCGGCTAGCGGGAGTTACGAGCAGTACTTC,CASSSPASGSYEQYF
TRBD1,TRBJ1-5,TRBV5-6,NA,TGTGCCAGCAGCTTGCTGCGACAGGGAGACCAGCCCCAGCATTTT,CASSLLRQGDQPQHF
TRBD1,TRBJ1-2,TRBV27,once,TGTGCCAGCAGTTCGAGGACAGGGCAAGGCTACACCTTC,CASSSRTGQGYTF
TRBD1,TRBJ1-2,TRBV9,NA,TGTGCCAGCAGCGTAGACCCGGGACAGATCTATGGCTACACCTTC,CASSVDPGQIYGYTF
NA,TRBJ2-2,TRBV28,NA,TGTGCCAGCTTACGGGAAGTCCCCGGGGAGCTGTTTTTT,CASLREVPGELFF
NA,TRBJ2-3,TRBV10-3,NA,TGTGCCATCAGGAACGGGGATACGCAGTATTTT,CAIRNGDTQYF
NA,TRBJ2-3,TRBV7-9,NA,TGTGCCAGCAGCTTAACGTTAGCGGATACGCAGTATTTT,CASSLTLADTQYF
TRBD2,TRBJ2-3,TRBV30,once,TGTGCCCGAACTACTAGCGTCGCGCAGTATTTT,CARTTSVAQYF
NA,TRBJ1-4,TRBV6-5,NA,TGTGCCAGCATCCCGAGAGAGGGAGGGGAAAAACTGTTTTTT,CASIPREGGEKLFF
TRBD2,TRBJ2-3,TRBV9,once,TGTGCCAGCAGCTTGGGACTAGCGGGCGGCACAGATACGCAGTATTTT,CASSLGLAGGTDTQYF
NA,TRBJ1-1,TRBV19,NA,TGTGCCAGTAGTATAGATCTGAGGACTGAAGCTTTCTTT,CASSIDLRTEAFF
TRBD1,TRBJ2-7,TRBV5-1,NA,TGCGCCAGCAGCTTGGGGCAGGGGGCCCACGAGCAGTACTTC,CASSLGQGAHEQYF
NA,TRBJ2-5,TRBV19,NA,TGTGCCAGTAGACCTGACGGGGGCTGGCGACTAATGGATCTTCCCGAGACCCAGTACTTC,CASRPDGGWRLMDLPETQYF
NA,TRBJ2-7,TRBV7-3,NA,TGTGCCAGCAGTCGCCAGGGACCTTCCTACGAGCAGTACTTC,CASSRQGPSYEQYF
NA,TRBJ1-5,TRBV30,NA,TGTGCCTGGAGTCACGGGGAGACATTAAAAAATCAGCCCCAGCATTTT,CAWSHGETLKNQPQHF
NA,TRBJ2-7,TRBV19,NA,TGTGCCAGTAGTATGATTTCGGCCTACGAGCAGTACTTC,CASSMISAYEQYF
NA,TRBJ1-2,TRBV14,NA,TGTGCCAGCAGCCAAGATGCCCCCAGGGGTTGGGATGGCTACACCTTC,CASSQDAPRGWDGYTF
TRBD2,TRBJ2-2,TRBV9,NA,TGTGCCAGCAGCGTAGGCGCGGGAGAAGGCGGGGAGCTGTTTTTT,CASSVGAGEGGELFF
NA,TRBJ1-2,TRBV5-4,NA,TGTGCCAGCAGCTTGCTAAACAGGGAAAACTATGGCTACACCTTC,CASSLLNRENYGYTF
NA,TRBJ1-2,TRBV6-1,NA,TGTGCCAGCAGTGAATTAATGGGGGCTGGGTATGGCTACACCTTC,CASSELMGAGYGYTF
TRBD2,TRBJ2-2,TRBV19,NA,TGTGCCAGTGGTACCCTAGCGGGAAACACCGGGGAGCTGTTTTTT,CASGTLAGNTGELFF
NA,TRBJ1-2,TRBV29-1,NA,TGCAGCGTCAGACAGGATGGCTACACCTTC,CSVRQDGYTF
NA,TRBJ2-5,TRBV9,NA,TGTGCCAGCAGCGTAGGTCCAACCCACCAAGAGACCCAGTACTTC,CASSVGPTHQETQYF
NA,TRBJ1-4,TRBV6-1,NA,TGTGCCAGCAGTGAACTCCCCCGTACCCCTGATGAAAAACTGTTTTTT,CASSELPRTPDEKLFF
TRBD2,TRBJ2-7,TRBV9,NA,TGTGCCAGCAGCGTCGACCTAGCGGGCTCCTACGAGCAGTACTTC,CASSVDLAGSYEQYF
NA,TRBJ1-5,TRBV29-1,NA,TGCAGCGTTGGGGGAAGATCAGGCGAGCCCCAGCATTTT,CSVGGRSGEPQHF
NA,TRBJ2-3,TRBV7-8,NA,TGTGCCAGCAGCTTTAGCCCCACAGATACGCAGTATTTT,CASSFSPTDTQYF
NA,TRBJ1-1,TRBV28,NA,TGTGCCAGCAGGCGACCTCGTTCTGGGGGCACTGAAGCTTTCTTT,CASRRPRSGGTEAFF